This TCR beta chain is drawn from a study of human T cells and chemical hapten exposure. Time point here: patch test 1, 2 weeks after DPC sensitization. Sample treatment: therapeutic diphenylcyclopropenone sensitization with weekly scalp DPC. Each CDR3 protein gets one entry after TCRdb re-called the RACE reads with MiXCR. There are about 60,000 distinct CDR3 sequences in the sample; about 9.3% occur only once, and more than 10% lies in the top ten. The clonotype was recovered from a woman between 40 and 50 years old with alopecia areata. Some clones in this sample may be carry-over from other donors' samples. Material: whole blood, obtained in connection with sensitization to the hapten diphenylcyclopropenone (DPC).

The CDR3 DNA is TGCGCCAGCAGCTTGGAAGGGTACGCCGGGGAGCTGTTTTTT. Translation gives CASSLEGYAGELFF. The chain couples TRBV5-1 to TRBJ2-2; D is unclear. From germline, CDR1 is SGHRS and CDR2 YFSETQ. Trimming shortened V by 0 bases and J by 6 bases, and 9 bases separated the two germline ends. This CDR3 has 14 residues.